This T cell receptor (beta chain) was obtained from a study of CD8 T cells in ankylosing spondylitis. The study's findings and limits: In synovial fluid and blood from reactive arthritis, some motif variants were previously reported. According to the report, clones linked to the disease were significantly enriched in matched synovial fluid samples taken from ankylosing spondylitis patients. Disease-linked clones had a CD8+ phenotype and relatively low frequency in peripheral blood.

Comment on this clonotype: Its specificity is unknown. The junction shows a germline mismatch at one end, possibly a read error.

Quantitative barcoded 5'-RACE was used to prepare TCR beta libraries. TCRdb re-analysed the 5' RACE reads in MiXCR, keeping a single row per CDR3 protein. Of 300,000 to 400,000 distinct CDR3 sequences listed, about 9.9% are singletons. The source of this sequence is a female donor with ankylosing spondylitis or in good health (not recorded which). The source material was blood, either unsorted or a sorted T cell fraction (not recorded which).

The chain's CDR3 is CASCLGASGGFRTDEQFF. CDR3 in DNA: TGTGCCAGCTGTTTAGGGGCTAGCGGGGGCTTTCGAACGGATGAGCAGTTCTTC. This sequence joins TRBV12-3 or TRBV12-4 and TRBJ2-1; 10 bases map to TRBD2. This CDR3 has 18 residues.